One sample yielded the 6 T cell receptor beta chains listed below, sequenced in a study of Graves' ophthalmopathy and Graves' hyperthyroidism. For repertoire sequencing, the TCR beta CDR3 regions were amplified from RNA transcripts. Following a first-round RT-PCR that used HTBI primers, a second-round multiplex PCR was carried out. TCRdb reanalysed the multiplex PCR reads using MiXCR and keeps one entry per CDR3 protein. Among 740,000 or so distinct CDR3 sequences listed, roughly 41% were seen once. The source material was peripheral blood. The source of these receptors is an adult man with Graves' ophthalmopathy.

In regard to this clonotype: One base away lies a much larger clone, so this may be a sequencing read error. The rearrangement links TRBV25-1 to TRBJ2-2, with 10 bases fitting TRBD2. The CDR3 spans 14 residues. Looked up from germline, CDR1 is MGHDK and CDR2 is SYGVNS. The CDR3 region has the DNA TGTGCCTGCAGGCCTAGCGGGAGCACCGGGGAGCTGTTTTTT. Protein product: CACRPSGSTGELFF.

Concerning this clonotype itself: It is likely a read error, because the conserved phenylalanine at the end of the CDR3 is missing. Because the CDR3's place on the DNA is in doubt, the DNA is left out and the CDR3 is given as listed by TCRdb. The rearrangement joins TRBV29-1 to TRBJ2-5. Counting both end residues, the CDR3 totals 8 amino acids. Germline V gives CDR1 SQVTM, CDR2 ANQGSEA. CDR3 amino acids: CSVEADDY.

This clonotype has a handful of counts. The chain links TRBV20-1 to TRBJ1-4; 7 bases line up with TRBD1. Unmatched junction bases numbered 8, after V lost 2 bases and J lost 8 bases. The CDR3 spans 14 residues. The germline V gene has CDR1 DFQATT and CDR2 SNEGSKA (reference sequence). The CDR3 loop is CSARFPTGEEKLFF. The CDR3, as DNA: TGCAGTGCTAGATTTCCCACAGGGGAAGAAAAACTGTTTTTT.

V is TRBV5-1 and J is TRBJ1-1, with D maybe TRBD1 (5 bases). Germline values: CDR1 SGHRS, CDR2 YFSETQ. Trimming stripped 8 bases from V and 4 bases from J, with 21 bases between. This CDR3 is 15 amino acids long. CDR3 protein: CASAKNEVRGTEAFF. The CDR3 DNA reads TGCGCCAGTGCCAAAAACGAGGTTAGGGGCACTGAAGCTTTCTTT. The full variable domain, in which reference TRBV5-1 and TRBJ1-1 provide the parts outside the CDR3, is KAGVTQTPRYLIKTRGQQVTLSCSPISGHRSVSWYQQTPGQGLQFLFEYFSETQRNKGNFPGRFSGRQFSNSRSEMNVSTLELGDSALYLCASAKNEVRGTEAFFGQGTRLTVV.

The chain is built from TRBV12-3 or TRBV12-4 and TRBJ2-5; the match to TRBD2 covers 7 bases. The CDR3 runs to 14 residues. V lost 6 bases and J lost 2; bases outside the gene matches: 6. CDR3 bases: TGTGCCAGCAGAAGGAGTAGCGGGCAAGAGACCCAGTACTTC. This sequence encodes CASRRSSGQETQYF.

This clonotype was seen a handful of times. V gene TRBV7-2 combines with J gene TRBJ1-4, with D possibly TRBD1 on 5 matching bases. This CDR3 has 15 amino acids. Trimming took off 0 bases at V and 8 bases at J, with 13 bases between the two ends. The germline V gene encodes CDR1 SGHTA and CDR2 FQGNSA. The chain's CDR3 is CASSLAGQLGEKLFF. The CDR3 DNA reads TGTGCCAGCAGCTTAGCGGGGCAACTGGGCGAAAAACTGTTTTTT.